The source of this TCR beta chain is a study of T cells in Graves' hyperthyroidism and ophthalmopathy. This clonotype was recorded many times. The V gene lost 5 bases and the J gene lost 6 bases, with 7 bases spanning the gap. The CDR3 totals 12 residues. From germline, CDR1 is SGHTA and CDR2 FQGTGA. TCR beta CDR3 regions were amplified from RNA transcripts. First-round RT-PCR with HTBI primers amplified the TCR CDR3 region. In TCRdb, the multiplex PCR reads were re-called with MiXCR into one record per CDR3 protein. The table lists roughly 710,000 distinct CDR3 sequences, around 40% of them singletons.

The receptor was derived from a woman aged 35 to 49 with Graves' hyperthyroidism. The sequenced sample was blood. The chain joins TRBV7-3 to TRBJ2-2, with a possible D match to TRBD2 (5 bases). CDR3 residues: CASSPGAGELFF. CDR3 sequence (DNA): TGTGCCAGCAGCCCCGGGGCCGGGGAGCTGTTTTTT. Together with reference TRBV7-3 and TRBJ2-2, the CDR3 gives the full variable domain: GAGVSQTPSNKVTEKGKYVELRCDPISGHTALYWYRQSLGQGPEFLIYFQGTGAADDSGLPNDRFFAVRPEGSVSTLKIQRTERGDSAVYLCASSPGAGELFFGEGSRLTVL.